These T cell receptor beta chains were read from a single sample in a study of cytomegalovirus exposure and HLA in healthy donors. TCRdb's table, derived via immunoSEQ multiplex PCR, lists solely in-frame clones and lacks some. This sample yields 95,000 to 130,000 clones, of which 9.5% are seen a single time; less than 4% belongs to the top ten. Sequenced material: PBMCs. Receptors were obtained from a man younger than 45 in good health and CMV-seronegative. Both conserved end residues are part of each CDR3. The D gene is left open where the match is weak. The size of a clone is reported for some rows only, either as once, few or many, or as a class for expanded clones.

V gene: TRBV5-4; D gene: TRBD2; J gene: TRBJ2-3; CDR3 length: 16; clone size: few; CDR3 protein: CASSSTSGFFTDTQYF
V gene: TRBV6-5; D gene: TRBD1; J gene: TRBJ2-5; CDR3 length: 16; clone size: few; CDR3 protein: CASSYSGQGSGETQYF
V gene: TRBV7-8; D gene: -; J gene: TRBJ2-3; CDR3 length: 12; clone size: few; CDR3 protein: CASSGGLNTQYF
V gene: TRBV27; D gene: -; J gene: TRBJ1-2; CDR3 length: 12; clone size: -; CDR3 protein: CASSSAGGGYTF
V gene: TRBV7-7; D gene: -; J gene: TRBJ2-2; CDR3 length: 15; clone size: -; CDR3 protein: CASSLAHRANGELFF
V gene: TRBV19; D gene: -; J gene: TRBJ2-7; CDR3 length: 15; clone size: -; CDR3 protein: CASSSPGTHSYEQYF
V gene: TRBV20-1; D gene: TRBD1; J gene: TRBJ2-1; CDR3 length: 8; clone size: -; CDR3 protein: CREDRELF
V gene: TRBV7-6; D gene: -; J gene: TRBJ2-7; CDR3 length: 13; clone size: few; CDR3 protein: CASSLDSTYEQYF
V gene: TRBV12-2; D gene: -; J gene: TRBJ2-3; CDR3 length: 15; clone size: -; CDR3 protein: CASRFPLAGGPPQYF
V gene: TRBV4-3; D gene: -; J gene: TRBJ1-2; CDR3 length: 15; clone size: few; CDR3 protein: CASSQDGSPGYGYTF
V gene: TRBV7-9; D gene: -; J gene: TRBJ1-2; CDR3 length: 16; clone size: -; CDR3 protein: CASSATLEAAQRGYTF
V gene: TRBV4-1; D gene: TRBD1; J gene: TRBJ1-4; CDR3 length: 15; clone size: few; CDR3 protein: CASSQEGTGREKLFF
V gene: TRBV29-1; D gene: TRBD1; J gene: TRBJ2-2; CDR3 length: 17; clone size: few; CDR3 protein: CSVEEPGGQENTGELFF
V gene: TRBV13; D gene: TRBD2; J gene: TRBJ2-3; CDR3 length: 17; clone size: -; CDR3 protein: CASSSEGTSGVSDTQYF
V gene: TRBV27; D gene: -; J gene: TRBJ1-1; CDR3 length: 14; clone size: -; CDR3 protein: CASSPLAVATEAFF
V gene: TRBV19; D gene: -; J gene: TRBJ1-5; CDR3 length: 12; clone size: -; CDR3 protein: CASRGGEQPQHF
V gene: TRBV2; D gene: TRBD2; J gene: TRBJ2-3; CDR3 length: 16; clone size: -; CDR3 protein: CASSGIAGGFTDTQYF
V gene: TRBV5-6; D gene: -; J gene: TRBJ1-1; CDR3 length: 14; clone size: -; CDR3 protein: CASAAREMNTEAFF
V gene: TRBV9; D gene: TRBD2; J gene: TRBJ2-3; CDR3 length: 16; clone size: -; CDR3 protein: CASSTSGGAGTDTQYF
V gene: TRBV27; D gene: -; J gene: TRBJ2-6; CDR3 length: 17; clone size: -; CDR3 protein: CASSPTTGYPGANVLTF
V gene: TRBV5-4; D gene: -; J gene: TRBJ1-6; CDR3 length: 14; clone size: few; CDR3 protein: CASSSRDSNSPLHF
V gene: TRBV7-8; D gene: -; J gene: TRBJ1-6; CDR3 length: 17; clone size: many; CDR3 protein: CASSLVGGSSYNSPLHF
V gene: TRBV7-2; D gene: TRBD1; J gene: TRBJ1-2; CDR3 length: 14; clone size: many; CDR3 protein: CASSLLQGDYGYTF
V gene: TRBV5-4; D gene: TRBD1; J gene: TRBJ1-1; CDR3 length: 15; clone size: few; CDR3 protein: CASSTETGVNTEAFF
V gene: TRBV30; D gene: TRBD1; J gene: TRBJ2-7; CDR3 length: 14; clone size: -; CDR3 protein: CAWSLGTGGEEQYF
V gene: TRBV9; D gene: -; J gene: TRBJ2-2; CDR3 length: 12; clone size: few; CDR3 protein: CASSVEPGELFF
V gene: TRBV5-8; D gene: -; J gene: TRBJ2-3; CDR3 length: 12; clone size: -; CDR3 protein: CASSFVTDTQYF
V gene: TRBV5-1; D gene: TRBD2; J gene: TRBJ2-5; CDR3 length: 16; clone size: -; CDR3 protein: CASSLRPSGGQETQYF
V gene: TRBV5-4; D gene: -; J gene: TRBJ2-5; CDR3 length: 15; clone size: -; CDR3 protein: CASSLRLGATETQYF
V gene: TRBV28; D gene: -; J gene: TRBJ2-7; CDR3 length: 13; clone size: few; CDR3 protein: CASSLWGSYEQYF